This T cell receptor (beta chain) was recorded in a study of blood T cell repertoires in COVID-19. Study-level background: In each case, the material was cDNA or gDNA derived from T cells, B-cell-depleted T cells, or PBMCs.

There are 14 residues in the CDR3. Trimming shortened V by 0 bases and J by 3 bases, and 9 bases separated the two germline ends. CDR1 MNHEY and CDR2 SVGAGI come from the germline V gene. This clone has just one count. The data were produced by immunoSEQ multiplex PCR, yet TCRdb's version contains in-frame clones alone and is incomplete. The sample lists 180,000 or so clones; roughly 86% were seen once. Sample: peripheral blood. The TCR originated in a man aged 35-49 years with active or convalescent COVID-19. V gene TRBV6-5 combines with J gene TRBJ2-7; D might be TRBD2 (6 bases). The CDR3 protein is CASSYSGGDYEQYF. The CDR3 DNA is TGTGCCAGCAGTTACTCGGGCGGGGACTACGAGCAGTACTTC.